The present entry profiles one T cell receptor (beta chain) with its context. Clones were sequenced by immunoSEQ multiplex PCR, and TCRdb holds only the in-frame ones, with some missing. The sample lists around 130,000 clones; just under 95% were seen once. The data belong to a study of human thymus T cells. The thymus tissue came from resections taken during corrective heart surgery. Sequencing used thymus tissue. This TCR came from a boy under two years old with a congenital heart defect but otherwise immunologically healthy.

The CDR3 is CATSREAGGTYNEQFF. The DNA of the CDR3 is TGTGCCACCAGCAGAGAAGCGGGGGGTACCTACAATGAGCAGTTCTTC. V is TRBV15 and J is TRBJ2-1, with 9 bases fitting TRBD2. Per germline, CDR1 LNHNV and CDR2 YYDKDF (reference sequence). The V and J ends lost 0 bases and 2 bases, in that order; junction bases with no gene match: 2. This CDR3 comprises 16 residues.